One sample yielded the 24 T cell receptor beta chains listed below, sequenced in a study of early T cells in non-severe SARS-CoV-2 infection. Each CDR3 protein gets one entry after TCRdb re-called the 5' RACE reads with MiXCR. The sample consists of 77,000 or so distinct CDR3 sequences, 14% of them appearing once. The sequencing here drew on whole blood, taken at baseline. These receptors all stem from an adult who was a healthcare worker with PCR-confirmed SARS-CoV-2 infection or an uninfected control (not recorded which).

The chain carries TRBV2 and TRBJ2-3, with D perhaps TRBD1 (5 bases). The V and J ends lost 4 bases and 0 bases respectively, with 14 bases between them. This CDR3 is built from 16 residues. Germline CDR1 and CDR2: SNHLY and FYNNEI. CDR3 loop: CASSAEYPGSTDTQYF. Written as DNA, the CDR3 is TGTGCCAGCAGTGCCGAGTATCCAGGGAGCACAGATACGCAGTATTTT.

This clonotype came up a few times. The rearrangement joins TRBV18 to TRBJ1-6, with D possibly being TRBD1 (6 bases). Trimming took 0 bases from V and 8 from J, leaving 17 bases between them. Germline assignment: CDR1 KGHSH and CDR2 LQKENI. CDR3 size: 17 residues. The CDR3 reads CASSPPTLGRGYSPLHF. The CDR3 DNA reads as TGTGCCAGCTCACCACCTACTCTCGGCAGGGGATATTCACCCCTCCACTTT.

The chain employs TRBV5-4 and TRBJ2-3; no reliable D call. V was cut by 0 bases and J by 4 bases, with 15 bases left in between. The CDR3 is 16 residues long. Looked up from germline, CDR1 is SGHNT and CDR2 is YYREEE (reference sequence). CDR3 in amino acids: CASSLASRALSDTQYF. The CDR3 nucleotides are TGTGCCAGCAGCTTGGCCTCTCGGGCCCTCTCAGATACGCAGTATTTT.

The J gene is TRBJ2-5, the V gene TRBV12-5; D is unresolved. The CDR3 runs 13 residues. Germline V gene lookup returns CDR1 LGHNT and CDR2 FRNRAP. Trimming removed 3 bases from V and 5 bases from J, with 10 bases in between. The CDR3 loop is CASGFGERETQYF. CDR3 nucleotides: TGTGCTAGTGGTTTTGGGGAAAGGGAGACCCAGTACTTC.

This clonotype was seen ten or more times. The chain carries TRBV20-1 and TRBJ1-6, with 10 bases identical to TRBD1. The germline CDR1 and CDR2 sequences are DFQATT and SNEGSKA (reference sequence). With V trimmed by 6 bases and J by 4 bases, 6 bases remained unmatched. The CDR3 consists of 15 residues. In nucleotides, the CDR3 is TGCAGTGCCGAGGACAGGGGGAAATATAATTCACCCCTCCACTTT. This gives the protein CSAEDRGKYNSPLHF.

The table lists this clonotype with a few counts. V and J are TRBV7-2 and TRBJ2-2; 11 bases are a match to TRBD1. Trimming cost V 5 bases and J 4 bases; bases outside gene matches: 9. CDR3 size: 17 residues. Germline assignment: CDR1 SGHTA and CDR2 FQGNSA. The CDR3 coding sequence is TGTGCCAGCAGCAAGGACAGGGGGCCTGGGAGCACCGGGGAGCTGTTTTTT. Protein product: CASSKDRGPGSTGELFF.

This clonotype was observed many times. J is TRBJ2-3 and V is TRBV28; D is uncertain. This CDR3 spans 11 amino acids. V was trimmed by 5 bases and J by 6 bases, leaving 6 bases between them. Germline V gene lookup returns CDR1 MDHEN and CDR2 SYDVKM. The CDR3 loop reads CASSRADTQYF. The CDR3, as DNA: TGTGCCAGCAGTAGGGCGGATACGCAGTATTTT.

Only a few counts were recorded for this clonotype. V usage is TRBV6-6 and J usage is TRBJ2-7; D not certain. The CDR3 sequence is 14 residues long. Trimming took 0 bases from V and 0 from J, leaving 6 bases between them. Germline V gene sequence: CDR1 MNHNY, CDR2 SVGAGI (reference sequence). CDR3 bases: TGTGCCAGCAGTTACTCCCCATCCTCCTACGAGCAGTACTTC. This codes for CASSYSPSSYEQYF.

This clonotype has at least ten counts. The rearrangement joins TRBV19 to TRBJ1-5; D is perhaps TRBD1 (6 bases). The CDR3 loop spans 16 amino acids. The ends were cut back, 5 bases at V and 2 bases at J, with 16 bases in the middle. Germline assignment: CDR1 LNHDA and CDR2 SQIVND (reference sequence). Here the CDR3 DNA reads TGTGCCAGTAGTCCACAGGGAGTTAAAGGCAATCAGCCCCAGCATTTT. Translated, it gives CASSPQGVKGNQPQHF.

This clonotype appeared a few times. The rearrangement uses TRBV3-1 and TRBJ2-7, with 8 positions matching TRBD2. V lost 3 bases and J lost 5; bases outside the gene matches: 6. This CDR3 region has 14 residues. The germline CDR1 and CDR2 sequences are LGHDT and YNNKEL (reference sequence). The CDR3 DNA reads TGTGCCAGCAGCCATACGGGAGGGGTCAACGAGCAGTACTTC. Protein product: CASSHTGGVNEQYF.

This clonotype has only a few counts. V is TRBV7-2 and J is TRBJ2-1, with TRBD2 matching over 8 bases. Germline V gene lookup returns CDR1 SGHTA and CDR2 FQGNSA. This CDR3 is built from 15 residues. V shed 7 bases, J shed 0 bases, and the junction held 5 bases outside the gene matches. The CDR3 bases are TGTGCCAGCATCCTCAGCGGGAGCTCCTACAATGAGCAGTTCTTC. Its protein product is CASILSGSSYNEQFF.

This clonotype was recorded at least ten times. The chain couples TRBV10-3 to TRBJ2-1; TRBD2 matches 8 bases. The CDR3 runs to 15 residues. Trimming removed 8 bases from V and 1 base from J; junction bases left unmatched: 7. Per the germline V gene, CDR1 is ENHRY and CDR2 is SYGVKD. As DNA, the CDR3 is TGTGCCATCCGTAAACTAGCGGAATCCTACAATGAGCAGTTCTTC. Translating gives CAIRKLAESYNEQFF.

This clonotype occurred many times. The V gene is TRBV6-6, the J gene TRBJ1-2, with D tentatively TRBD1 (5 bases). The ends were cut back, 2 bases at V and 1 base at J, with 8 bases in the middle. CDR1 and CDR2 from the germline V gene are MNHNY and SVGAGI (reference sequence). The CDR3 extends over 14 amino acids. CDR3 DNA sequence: TGTGCCAGCAGTTACGGAGACAGTAACTATGGCTACACCTTC. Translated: CASSYGDSNYGYTF.

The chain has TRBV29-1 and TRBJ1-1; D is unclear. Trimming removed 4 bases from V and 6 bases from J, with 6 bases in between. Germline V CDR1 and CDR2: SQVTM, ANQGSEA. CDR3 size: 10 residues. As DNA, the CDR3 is TGCAGCGTTGGCCCCTCTGAAGCTTTCTTT. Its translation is CSVGPSEAFF. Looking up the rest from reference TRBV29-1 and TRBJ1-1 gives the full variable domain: SAVISQKPSRDICQRGTSLTIQCQVDSQVTMMFWYRQQPGQSLTLIATANQGSEATYESGFVIDKFPISRPNLTFSTLTVSNMSPEDSSIYLCSVGPSEAFFGQGTRLTVV.

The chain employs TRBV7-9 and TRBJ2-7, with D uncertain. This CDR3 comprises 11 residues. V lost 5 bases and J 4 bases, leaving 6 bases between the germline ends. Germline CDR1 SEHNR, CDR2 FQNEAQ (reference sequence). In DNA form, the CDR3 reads TGTGCCAGCAGCGAGGCGTACGAGCAGTACTTC. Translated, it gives CASSEAYEQYF.

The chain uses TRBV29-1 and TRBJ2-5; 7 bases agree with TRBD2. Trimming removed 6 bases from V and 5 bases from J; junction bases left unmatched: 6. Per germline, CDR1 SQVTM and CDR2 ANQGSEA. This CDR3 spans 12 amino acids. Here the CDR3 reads CSVQGGYETQYF. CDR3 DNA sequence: TGCAGCGTCCAGGGAGGGTACGAGACCCAGTACTTC.

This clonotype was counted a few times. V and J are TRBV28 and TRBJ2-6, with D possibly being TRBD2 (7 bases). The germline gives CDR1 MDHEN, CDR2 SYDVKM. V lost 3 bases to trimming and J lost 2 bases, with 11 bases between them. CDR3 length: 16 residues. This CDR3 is CASSLGGAAGANVLTF. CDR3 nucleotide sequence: TGTGCCAGCAGTTTGGGGGGGGCGGCTGGGGCCAACGTCCTGACTTTC.

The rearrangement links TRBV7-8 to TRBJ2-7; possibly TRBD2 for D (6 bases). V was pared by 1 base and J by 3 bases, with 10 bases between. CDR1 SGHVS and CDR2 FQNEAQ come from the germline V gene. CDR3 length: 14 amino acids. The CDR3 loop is CASSLGDLNYEQYF. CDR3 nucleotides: TGTGCCAGCAGCTTAGGGGACTTAAACTACGAGCAGTACTTC.

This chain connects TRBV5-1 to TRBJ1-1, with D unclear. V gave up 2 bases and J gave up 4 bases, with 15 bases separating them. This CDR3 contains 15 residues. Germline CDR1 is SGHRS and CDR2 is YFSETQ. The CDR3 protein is CASSFVRRGSTEAFF. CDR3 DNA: TGCGCCAGCAGCTTTGTAAGGCGTGGGAGCACTGAAGCTTTCTTT.

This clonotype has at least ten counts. CDR3 loop: CASINRLEMNTEAFF. DNA of the CDR3: TGTGCCAGCATCAACCGATTAGAAATGAACACTGAAGCTTTCTTT. V usage is TRBV28 and J usage is TRBJ1-1; D unresolved. Trimming took 7 bases from V and 0 from J, leaving 15 bases between them. Germline V gene lookup returns CDR1 MDHEN and CDR2 SYDVKM. The CDR3 has 15 residues.

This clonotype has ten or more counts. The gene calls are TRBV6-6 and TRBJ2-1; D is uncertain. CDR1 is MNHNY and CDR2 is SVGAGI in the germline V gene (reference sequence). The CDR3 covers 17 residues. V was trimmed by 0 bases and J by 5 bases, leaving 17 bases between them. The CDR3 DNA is TGTGCCAGCAGTTACTCGATAATCGGACCTGGGGACAATGAGCAGTTCTTC. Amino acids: CASSYSIIGPGDNEQFF.

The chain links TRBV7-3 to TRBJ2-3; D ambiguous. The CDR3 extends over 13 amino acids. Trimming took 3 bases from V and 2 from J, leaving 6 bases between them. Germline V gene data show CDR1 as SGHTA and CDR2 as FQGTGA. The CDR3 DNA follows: TGTGCCAGCAGCTTTAAAAACACAGATACGCAGTATTTT. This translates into CASSFKNTDTQYF.

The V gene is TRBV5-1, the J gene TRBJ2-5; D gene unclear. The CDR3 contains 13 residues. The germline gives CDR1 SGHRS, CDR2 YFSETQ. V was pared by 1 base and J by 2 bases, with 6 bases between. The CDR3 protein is CASSLIVQETQYF. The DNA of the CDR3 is TGCGCCAGCAGCTTGATTGTACAAGAGACCCAGTACTTC.

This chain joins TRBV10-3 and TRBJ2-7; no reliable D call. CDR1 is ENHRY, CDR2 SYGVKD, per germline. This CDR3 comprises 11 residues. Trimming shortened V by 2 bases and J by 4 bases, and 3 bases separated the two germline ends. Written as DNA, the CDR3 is TGTGCCATCAGTGAGGGGTACGAGCAGTACTTC. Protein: CAISEGYEQYF.